The 10 T cell receptor beta chains given below trace back to one sample, sequenced in a study of vaccination and CD4 T cells after COVID-19. Treatment: approximately nine-day PBMC culture with coronavirus spike peptide pools or control peptides (ViraFEST assay). The Oncomine TCR Beta short-read assay generated sequence data from the DNA of cultured CD4+ T cells. Each CDR3 protein gets one entry after TCRdb re-called the PCR reads with MiXCR. Here the sample spans about 25,000 distinct CDR3 sequences, over 60% being singletons. These TCRs' antigens remain unknown. The source material was CD4+ T cells from blood, cultured in vitro, sampled after SARS-CoV-2 vaccination. The receptors were gathered from a human donor who received a COVID-19 vaccine.

J is TRBJ2-7 and V is TRBV12-3 or TRBV12-4; no firm D call. This CDR3 comprises 13 residues. Trimming shortened V by 3 bases and J by 2 bases, and 8 bases separated the two germline ends. CDR3 sequence: CASSLADTYEQYF. CDR3 nucleotide sequence: TGTGCCAGCAGTTTGGCAGACACCTACGAGCAGTACTTC.

This clonotype was detected only a few times. V and J are TRBV20-1 and TRBJ2-1; 9 nucleotides align to TRBD2. Looked up from germline, CDR1 is DFQATT and CDR2 is SNEGSKA (reference sequence). V was pared by 1 base and J by 1 base, with 5 bases of the junction left unmatched. The CDR3 loop spans 16 amino acids. As DNA, the CDR3 is TGCAGTGCTAGAGTAGCGGGGGCCAAATCCTACAATGAGCAGTTCTTC. This translates into CSARVAGAKSYNEQFF.

In this sample, this clonotype turned up a few times. The CDR3 bases are TGTGCCAGCAGCTCCGACCGGTCGAACACCGGGGAGCTGTTTTTT. Its translation: CASSSDRSNTGELFF. The chain recombines TRBV7-6 with TRBJ2-2; D is unclear. Trimming took off 4 bases at V and 0 bases at J, with 9 bases between the two ends. The CDR3 totals 15 residues. From germline, CDR1 is SGHVS and CDR2 FNYEAQ.

The chain recombines TRBV19 with TRBJ1-2, with D unresolved. CDR1 is LNHDA, CDR2 SQIVND, per germline (reference sequence). This CDR3 spans 13 amino acids. The V and J ends lost 6 bases and 3 bases respectively, with 11 bases between them. CDR3 DNA sequence: TGTGCCAGTAGCAAAAGGGCAGACTATGGCTACACCTTC. This translates into CASSKRADYGYTF.

The rearrangement uses TRBV29-1 and TRBJ2-5, with 8 bases identical to TRBD2. Germline V gives CDR1 SQVTM, CDR2 ANQGSEA. V lost 6 bases to trimming and J lost 0 bases; unmatched junction nucleotides: 6. This CDR3 has 14 residues. The CDR3 loop reads CSVELAEYQETQYF. In DNA form, the CDR3 reads TGCAGCGTCGAACTAGCGGAGTACCAAGAGACCCAGTACTTC.

This clonotype turned up a few times. The chain links TRBV21-1 to TRBJ1-5; the D call in the table, TRBD1, was not verified against the DNA. TRBV21-1 corresponds to a pseudogene. The CDR3 totals 17 residues. The CDR3 is CASSKVQGNWGNQPQHF. CDR3 in DNA: TGTGCCAGCAGCAAAGTTCAGGGAAATTGGGGCAATCAGCCCCAGCATTTT.

This clonotype was counted between two and nine times. The chain recombines TRBV19 with TRBJ2-5; TRBD1 matches 7 bases. Trimming at V came to 5 bases and at J to 4 bases, leaving 4 bases not matched to a gene. Germline CDR1 LNHDA, CDR2 SQIVND (reference sequence). This CDR3 contains 13 residues. The CDR3 nucleotides read TGTGCCAGTAGTTCAAACAGGGGAGAGACCCAGTACTTC. It codes for CASSSNRGETQYF. Drawing the rest from reference TRBV19 and TRBJ2-5, the complete variable domain is DGGITQSPKYLFRKEGQNVTLSCEQNLNHDAMYWYRQDPGQGLRLIYYSQIVNDFQKGDIAEGYSVSREKKESFPLTVTSAQKNPTAFYLCASSSNRGETQYFGPGTRLLVL.

The gene calls are TRBV6-1 and TRBJ2-7; TRBD2 agrees at 10 bases. This CDR3 spans 13 amino acids. The V gene's germline CDR1 is MNHNS and CDR2 SASEGT. After removal of 2 bases from V and 13 bases from J, the junction contained 8 bases not matched to a gene. The CDR3 here is CASSEIGLAGVYF. Here the CDR3 DNA reads TGTGCCAGCAGTGAAATTGGGCTAGCGGGGGTATACTTC.

The chain links TRBV10-3 to TRBJ1-1, with 11 positions matching TRBD1. Germline assignment: CDR1 ENHRY and CDR2 SYGVKD. The CDR3 runs 13 residues. V lost 7 bases to trimming and J lost 3 bases; unmatched junction nucleotides: 1. The CDR3 nucleotides are TGTGCCATCATGGGACAGGGGGACACTGAAGCTTTCTTT. Its translation is CAIMGQGDTEAFF.

CDR3 residues: CASSLEGWQGFTEAFF. Written as DNA, the CDR3 is TGTGCCAGCAGCTTAGAAGGTTGGCAGGGCTTCACTGAAGCTTTCTTT. The chain is built from TRBV7-8 and TRBJ1-1, with D tentatively TRBD1 (5 bases). The germline CDR1 and CDR2 sequences are SGHVS and FQNEAQ. V lost 1 base, J lost 4 bases, and 16 bases lay in between. This CDR3 is built from 16 residues.